The T cell receptor beta chain under discussion was sequenced for a study of cytomegalovirus exposure and HLA in healthy donors. Whole-study results and caveats: Among the most significant clusters, several appeared linked to common viral pathogens in a later analysis. In a later analysis, CMV-associated beta chains were mostly HLA-associated, it appeared.

Germline CDR1 is GTSNPN and CDR2 is SVGIG (reference sequence). Trimming at V came to 4 bases and at J to 8 bases, leaving 15 bases not matched to a gene. The CDR3 totals 15 residues. In the PCR, 60 Vbeta and 13 Jbeta primers were used. Clones were read by immunoSEQ multiplex PCR, and TCRdb kept only the in-frame ones, dropping some. This table holds around 200,000 clones. In the case of this clone: The target antigen is unknown.

The specimen was PBMCs. V and J are TRBV30 and TRBJ1-2; 8 bases line up with TRBD1. This TCR was sampled from a woman aged 18-35 years in good health and CMV-seropositive. CDR3 bases: TGTGCCTGGAACCAAGACAGGGGTCCCCCCCGGGGCTACACCTTC. Translation gives CAWNQDRGPPRGYTF. Based on the CDR3 plus reference TRBV30 and TRBJ1-2, the full variable domain is SQTIHQWPATLVQPVGSPLSLECTVEGTSNPNLYWYRQAAGRGLQLLFYSVGIGQISSEVPQNLSASRPQDRQFILSSKKLLLSDSGFYLCAWNQDRGPPRGYTFGSGTRLTVV.